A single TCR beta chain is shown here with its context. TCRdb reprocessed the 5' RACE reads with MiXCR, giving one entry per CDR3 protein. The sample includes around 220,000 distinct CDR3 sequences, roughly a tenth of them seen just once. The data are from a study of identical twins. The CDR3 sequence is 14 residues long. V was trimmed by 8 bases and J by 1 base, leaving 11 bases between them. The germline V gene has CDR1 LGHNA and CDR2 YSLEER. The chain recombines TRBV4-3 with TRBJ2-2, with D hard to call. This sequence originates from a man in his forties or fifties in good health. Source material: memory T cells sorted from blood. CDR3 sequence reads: CASQKDLNTGELFF. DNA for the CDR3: TGCGCCAGCCAAAAAGATTTGAACACCGGGGAGCTGTTTTTT.